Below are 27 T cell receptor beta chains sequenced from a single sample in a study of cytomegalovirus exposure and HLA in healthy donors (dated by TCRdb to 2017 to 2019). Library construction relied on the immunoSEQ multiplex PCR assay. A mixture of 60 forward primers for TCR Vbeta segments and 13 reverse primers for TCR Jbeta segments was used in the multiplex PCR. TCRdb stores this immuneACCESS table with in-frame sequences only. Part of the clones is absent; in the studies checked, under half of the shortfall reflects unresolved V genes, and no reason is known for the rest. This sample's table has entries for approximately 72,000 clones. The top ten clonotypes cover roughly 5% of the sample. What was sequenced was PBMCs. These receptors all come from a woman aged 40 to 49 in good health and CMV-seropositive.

The DNA for the CDR3 is TGTGCCAGCAGCCGAACCCGAGGGGGCAGTGGAAACACCATATATTTT. It translates to CASSRTRGGSGNTIYF. This rearrangement joins TRBV7-2 to TRBJ1-3, with 7 bases fitting TRBD1. Losses at the gene ends were 5 bases for V and 3 bases for J; bases not matched to a gene: 10. In germline, CDR1 is SGHTA, CDR2 FQGNSA. The CDR3 totals 16 residues. The variable domain in full, completed from reference TRBV7-2 and TRBJ1-3, reads GAGVSQSPSNKVTEKGKDVELRCDPISGHTALYWYRQSLGQGLEFLIYFQGNSAPDKSGLPSDRFSAERTGGSVSTLTIQRTQQEDSAVYLCASSRTRGGSGNTIYFGEGSWLTVV.

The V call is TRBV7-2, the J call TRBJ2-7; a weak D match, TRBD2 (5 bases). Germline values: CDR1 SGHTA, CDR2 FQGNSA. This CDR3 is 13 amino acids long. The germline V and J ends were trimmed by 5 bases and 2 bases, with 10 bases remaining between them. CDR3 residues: CASSLGLAYEQYF. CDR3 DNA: TGTGCCAGCAGCCTTGGACTGGCCTACGAGCAGTACTTC.

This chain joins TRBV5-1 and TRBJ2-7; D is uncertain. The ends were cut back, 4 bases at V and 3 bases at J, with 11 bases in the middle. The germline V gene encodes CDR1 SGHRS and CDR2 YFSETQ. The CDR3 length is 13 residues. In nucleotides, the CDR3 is TGCGCCAGCAGCCGTTCCACAGACTACGAGCAGTACTTC. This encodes CASSRSTDYEQYF. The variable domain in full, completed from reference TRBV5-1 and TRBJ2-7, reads KAGVTQTPRYLIKTRGQQVTLSCSPISGHRSVSWYQQTPGQGLQFLFEYFSETQRNKGNFPGRFSGRQFSNSRSEMNVSTLELGDSALYLCASSRSTDYEQYFGPGTRLTVT.

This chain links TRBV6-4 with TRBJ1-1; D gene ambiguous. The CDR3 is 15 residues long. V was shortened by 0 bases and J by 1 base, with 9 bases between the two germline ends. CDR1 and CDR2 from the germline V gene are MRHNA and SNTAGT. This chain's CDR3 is CASSDSNEPNTEAFF. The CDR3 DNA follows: TGTGCCAGCAGTGACTCGAACGAGCCGAACACTGAAGCTTTCTTT.

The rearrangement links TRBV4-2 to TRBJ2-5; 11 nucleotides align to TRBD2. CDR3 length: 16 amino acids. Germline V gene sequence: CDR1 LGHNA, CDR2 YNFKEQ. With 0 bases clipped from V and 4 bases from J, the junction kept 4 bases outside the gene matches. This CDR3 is CASSQDLSGGAETQYF. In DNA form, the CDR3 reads TGTGCCAGCAGCCAAGATCTTAGCGGGGGGGCAGAGACCCAGTACTTC.

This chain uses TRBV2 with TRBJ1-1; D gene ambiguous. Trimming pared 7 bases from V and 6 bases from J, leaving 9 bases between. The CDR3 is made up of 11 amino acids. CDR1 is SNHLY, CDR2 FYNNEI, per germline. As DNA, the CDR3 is TGTGCCAGCACCCCAACTTCTGAAGCTTTCTTT. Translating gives CASTPTSEAFF. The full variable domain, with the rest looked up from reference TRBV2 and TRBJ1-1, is EPEVTQTPSHQVTQMGQEVILRCVPISNHLYFYWYRQILGQKVEFLVSFYNNEISEKSEIFDDQFSVERPDGSNFTLKIRSTKLEDSAMYFCASTPTSEAFFGQGTRLTVV.

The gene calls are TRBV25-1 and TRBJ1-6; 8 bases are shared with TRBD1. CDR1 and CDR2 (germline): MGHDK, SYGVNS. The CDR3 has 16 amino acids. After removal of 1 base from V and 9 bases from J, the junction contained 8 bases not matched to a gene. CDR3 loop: CASSESPGGEISPLHF. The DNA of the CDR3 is TGTGCCAGCAGTGAATCCCCAGGGGGCGAGATTTCACCCCTCCACTTT.

The CDR3 DNA is TGTGCCAGCAGGGGACAGGGGGGGGGAGAGACCCAGTACTTC. Translation gives CASRGQGGGETQYF. V gene TRBV6-6 combines with J gene TRBJ2-5; 11 bases match TRBD1. V trimming: 6 bases; J trimming: 4 bases; junction bases outside the gene matches: 4. Germline-derived CDR1 and CDR2 are MNHNY and SVGAGI (reference sequence). This CDR3 has 14 amino acids.

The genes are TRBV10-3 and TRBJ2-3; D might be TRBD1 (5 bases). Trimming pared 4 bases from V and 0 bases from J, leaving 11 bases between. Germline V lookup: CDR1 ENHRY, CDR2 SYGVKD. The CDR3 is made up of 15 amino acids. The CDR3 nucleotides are TGTGCCATCAGTGGGACATCCACTAGCACAGATACGCAGTATTTT. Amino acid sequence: CAISGTSTSTDTQYF.

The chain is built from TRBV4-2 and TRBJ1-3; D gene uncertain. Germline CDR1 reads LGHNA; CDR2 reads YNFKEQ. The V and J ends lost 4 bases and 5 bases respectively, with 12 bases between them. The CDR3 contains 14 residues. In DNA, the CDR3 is TGTGCCAGCAGCCCCCGGGAGAACCGAAACACCATATATTTT. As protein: CASSPRENRNTIYF.

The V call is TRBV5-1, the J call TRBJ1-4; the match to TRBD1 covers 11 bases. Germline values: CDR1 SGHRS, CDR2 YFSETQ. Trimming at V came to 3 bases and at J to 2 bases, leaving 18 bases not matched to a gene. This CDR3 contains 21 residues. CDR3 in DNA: TGCGCCAGCAGCTCGGACCCGTTGCGGGACAGGGGGTTAGTGACTAATGAAAAACTGTTTTTT. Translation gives CASSSDPLRDRGLVTNEKLFF. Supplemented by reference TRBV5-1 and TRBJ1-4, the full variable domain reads KAGVTQTPRYLIKTRGQQVTLSCSPISGHRSVSWYQQTPGQGLQFLFEYFSETQRNKGNFPGRFSGRQFSNSRSEMNVSTLELGDSALYLCASSSDPLRDRGLVTNEKLFFGSGTQLSVL.

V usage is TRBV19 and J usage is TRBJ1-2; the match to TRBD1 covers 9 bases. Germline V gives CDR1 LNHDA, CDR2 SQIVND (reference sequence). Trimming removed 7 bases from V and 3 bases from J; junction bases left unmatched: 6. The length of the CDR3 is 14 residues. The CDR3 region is CASTRDRVDYGYTF. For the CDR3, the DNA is TGTGCCAGTACCAGGGACAGGGTGGACTATGGCTACACCTTC.

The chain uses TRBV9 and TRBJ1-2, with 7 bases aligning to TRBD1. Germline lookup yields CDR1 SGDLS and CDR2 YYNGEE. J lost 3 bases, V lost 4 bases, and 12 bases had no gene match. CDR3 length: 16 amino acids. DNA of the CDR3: TGTGCCAGCAGCCCCCCCCACAGGGGCATGGACTATGGCTACACCTTC. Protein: CASSPPHRGMDYGYTF. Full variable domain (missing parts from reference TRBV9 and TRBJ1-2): DSGVTQTPKHLITATGQRVTLRCSPRSGDLSVYWYQQSLDQGLQFLIQYYNGEERAKGNILERFSAQQFPDLHSELNLSSLELGDSALYFCASSPPHRGMDYGYTFGSGTRLTVV.

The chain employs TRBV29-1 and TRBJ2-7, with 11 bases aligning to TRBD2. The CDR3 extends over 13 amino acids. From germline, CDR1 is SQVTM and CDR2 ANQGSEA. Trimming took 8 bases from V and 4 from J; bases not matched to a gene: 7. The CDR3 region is CSSKTSGGYEQYF. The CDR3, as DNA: TGCAGCTCGAAAACTAGCGGGGGATACGAGCAGTACTTC.

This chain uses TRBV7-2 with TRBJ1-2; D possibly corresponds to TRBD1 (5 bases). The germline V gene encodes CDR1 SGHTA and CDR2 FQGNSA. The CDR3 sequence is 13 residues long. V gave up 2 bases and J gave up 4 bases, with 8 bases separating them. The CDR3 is CASSLRTSYGYTF. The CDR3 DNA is TGTGCCAGCAGCTTACGGACATCCTATGGCTACACCTTC.

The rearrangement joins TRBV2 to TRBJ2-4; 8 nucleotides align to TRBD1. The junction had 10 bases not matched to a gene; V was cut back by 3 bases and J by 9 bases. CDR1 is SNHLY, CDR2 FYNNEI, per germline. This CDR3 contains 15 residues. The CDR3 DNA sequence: TGTGCCAGCAGTGACCTCCGGGACAGGATGGTCATTCAGTACTTC. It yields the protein CASSDLRDRMVIQYF. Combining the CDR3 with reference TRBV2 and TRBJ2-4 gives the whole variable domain EPEVTQTPSHQVTQMGQEVILRCVPISNHLYFYWYRQILGQKVEFLVSFYNNEISEKSEIFDDQFSVERPDGSNFTLKIRSTKLEDSAMYFCASSDLRDRMVIQYFGAGTRLSVL.

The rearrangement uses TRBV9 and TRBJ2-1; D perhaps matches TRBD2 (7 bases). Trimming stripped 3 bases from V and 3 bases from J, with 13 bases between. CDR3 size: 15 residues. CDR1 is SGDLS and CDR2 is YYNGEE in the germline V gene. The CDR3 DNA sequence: TGTGCCAGCAGCGGAGGGGGGGGACTCTACAATGAGCAGTTCTTC. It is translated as CASSGGGGLYNEQFF.

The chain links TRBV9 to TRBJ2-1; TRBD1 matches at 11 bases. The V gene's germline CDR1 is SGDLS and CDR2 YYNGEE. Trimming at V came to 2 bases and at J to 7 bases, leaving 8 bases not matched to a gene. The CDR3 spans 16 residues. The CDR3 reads CASSVAGTGGQNEQFF. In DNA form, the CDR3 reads TGTGCCAGCAGCGTTGCCGGGACAGGGGGTCAGAATGAGCAGTTCTTC.

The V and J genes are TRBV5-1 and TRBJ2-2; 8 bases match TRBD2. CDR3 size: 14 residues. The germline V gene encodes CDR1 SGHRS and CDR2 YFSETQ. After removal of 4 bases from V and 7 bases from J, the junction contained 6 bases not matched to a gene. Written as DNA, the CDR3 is TGCGCCAGCAGCCTGGGACTAGAGGTCGGGGAGCTGTTTTTT. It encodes CASSLGLEVGELFF.

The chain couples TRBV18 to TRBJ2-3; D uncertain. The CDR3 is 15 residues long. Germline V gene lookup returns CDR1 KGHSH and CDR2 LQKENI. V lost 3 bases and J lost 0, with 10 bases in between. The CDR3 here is CASSPLQLSTDTQYF. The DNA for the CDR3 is TGTGCCAGCTCACCTTTACAGCTAAGCACAGATACGCAGTATTTT.

CDR3 nucleotide sequence: TGTGCCAGCAGTGCGGGACTAGCCCACTACGAGCAGTACTTC. Translated, it gives CASSAGLAHYEQYF. The J gene is TRBJ2-7, the V gene TRBV6-5; 9 nucleotides match TRBD2. CDR3 size: 14 residues. J was trimmed by 3 bases and V by 5 bases; bases with no gene match: 5. Germline V gene lookup returns CDR1 MNHEY and CDR2 SVGAGI.

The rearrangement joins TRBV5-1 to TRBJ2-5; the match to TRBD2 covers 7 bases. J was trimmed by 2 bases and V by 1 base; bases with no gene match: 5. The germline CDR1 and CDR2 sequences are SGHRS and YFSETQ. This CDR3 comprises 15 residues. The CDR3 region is CASSLMGGGQETQYF. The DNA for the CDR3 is TGCGCCAGCAGCTTGATGGGCGGGGGACAAGAGACCCAGTACTTC.

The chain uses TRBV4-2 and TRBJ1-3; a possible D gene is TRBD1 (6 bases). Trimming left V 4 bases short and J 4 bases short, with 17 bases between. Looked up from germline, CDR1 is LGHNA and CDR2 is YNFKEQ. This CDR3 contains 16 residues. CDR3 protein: CASSPRTDIRGNTIYF. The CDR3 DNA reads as TGTGCCAGCAGCCCGCGGACAGACATAAGAGGAAACACCATATATTTT.

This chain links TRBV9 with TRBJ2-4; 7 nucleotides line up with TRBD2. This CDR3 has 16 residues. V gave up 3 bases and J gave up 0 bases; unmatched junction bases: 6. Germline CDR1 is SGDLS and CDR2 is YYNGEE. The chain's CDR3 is CASSARGGEAKNIQYF. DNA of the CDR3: TGTGCCAGCAGCGCTAGGGGAGGGGAAGCCAAAAACATTCAGTACTTC. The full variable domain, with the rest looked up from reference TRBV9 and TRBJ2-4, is DSGVTQTPKHLITATGQRVTLRCSPRSGDLSVYWYQQSLDQGLQFLIQYYNGEERAKGNILERFSAQQFPDLHSELNLSSLELGDSALYFCASSARGGEAKNIQYFGAGTRLSVL.

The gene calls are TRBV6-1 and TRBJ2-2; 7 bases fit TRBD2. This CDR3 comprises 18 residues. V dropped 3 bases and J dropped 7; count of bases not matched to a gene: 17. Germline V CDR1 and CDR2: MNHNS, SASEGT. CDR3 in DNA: TGTGCCAGCAGTGAGCGACTTTCGAGCGGGAACGTGGGCGGGGAGCTGTTTTTT. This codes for CASSERLSSGNVGGELFF.

CDR3 DNA sequence: TGTGCCAGCGCCTTCGGGGCGGGAGGGCCCTACGAGCAGTACTTC. It codes for CASAFGAGGPYEQYF. The chain couples TRBV25-1 to TRBJ2-7; 9 bases map to TRBD2. Germline V gene data show CDR1 as MGHDK and CDR2 as SYGVNS. The CDR3 is 15 residues long. V gave up 8 bases and J gave up 2 bases; unmatched junction bases: 10.

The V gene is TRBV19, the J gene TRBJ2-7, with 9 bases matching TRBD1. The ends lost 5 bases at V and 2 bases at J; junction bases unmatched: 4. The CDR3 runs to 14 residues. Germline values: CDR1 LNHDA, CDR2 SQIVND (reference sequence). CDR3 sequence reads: CASSVGTGPYEQYF. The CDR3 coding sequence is TGTGCCAGTAGTGTCGGGACAGGGCCCTACGAGCAGTACTTC.